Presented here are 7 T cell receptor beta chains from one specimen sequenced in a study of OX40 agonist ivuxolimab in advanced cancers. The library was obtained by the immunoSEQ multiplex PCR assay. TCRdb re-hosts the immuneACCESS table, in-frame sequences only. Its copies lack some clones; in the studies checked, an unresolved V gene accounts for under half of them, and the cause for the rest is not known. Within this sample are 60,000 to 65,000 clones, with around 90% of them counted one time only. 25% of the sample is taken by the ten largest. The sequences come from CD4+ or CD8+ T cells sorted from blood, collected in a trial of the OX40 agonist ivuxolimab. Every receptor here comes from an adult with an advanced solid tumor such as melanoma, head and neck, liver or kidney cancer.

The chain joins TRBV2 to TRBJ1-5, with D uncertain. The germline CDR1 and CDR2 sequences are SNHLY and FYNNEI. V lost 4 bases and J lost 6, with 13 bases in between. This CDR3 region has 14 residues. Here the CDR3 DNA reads TGTGCCAGCAGTGGTCCCGGAGTGGCTCAGCCCCAGCATTTT. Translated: CASSGPGVAQPQHF.

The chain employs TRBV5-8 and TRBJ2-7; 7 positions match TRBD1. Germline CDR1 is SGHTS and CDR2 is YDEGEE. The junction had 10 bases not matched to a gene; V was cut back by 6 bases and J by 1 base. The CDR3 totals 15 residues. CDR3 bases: TGTGCCAGCACCAAATCAAGGGGGCTGTCCTACGAGCAGTACTTC. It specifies CASTKSRGLSYEQYF.

As DNA, the CDR3 is TGCGCCACTCTGACTAGCGGATGGGATGAGCAGTTCTTC. Protein: CATLTSGWDEQFF. The genes are TRBV10-2 and TRBJ2-1; 9 bases line up with TRBD2. With V trimmed by 10 bases and J by 8 bases, 9 bases remained unmatched. The CDR3 totals 13 residues. Germline V lookup: CDR1 WSHSY, CDR2 SAAADI.

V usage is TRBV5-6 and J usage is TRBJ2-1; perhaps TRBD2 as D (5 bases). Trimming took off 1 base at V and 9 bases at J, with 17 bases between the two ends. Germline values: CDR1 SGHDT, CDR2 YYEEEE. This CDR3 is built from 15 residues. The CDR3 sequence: CASSLWVGPGTEQFF. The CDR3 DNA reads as TGTGCCAGCAGCTTGTGGGTTGGTCCGGGAACTGAGCAGTTCTTC.

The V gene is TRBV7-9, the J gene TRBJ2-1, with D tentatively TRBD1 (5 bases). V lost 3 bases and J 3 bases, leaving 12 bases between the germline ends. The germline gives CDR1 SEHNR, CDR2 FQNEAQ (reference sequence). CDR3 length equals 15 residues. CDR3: CASSFQGSNYNEQFF. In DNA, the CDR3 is TGTGCCAGCAGCTTTCAGGGAAGTAACTACAATGAGCAGTTCTTC.

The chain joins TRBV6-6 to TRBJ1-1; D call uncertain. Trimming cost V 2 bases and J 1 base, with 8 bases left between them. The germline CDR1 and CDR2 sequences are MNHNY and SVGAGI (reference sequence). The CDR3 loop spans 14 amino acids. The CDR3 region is CASSYLPTNTEAFF. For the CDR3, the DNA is TGTGCCAGCAGTTACCTCCCAACGAACACTGAAGCTTTCTTT.

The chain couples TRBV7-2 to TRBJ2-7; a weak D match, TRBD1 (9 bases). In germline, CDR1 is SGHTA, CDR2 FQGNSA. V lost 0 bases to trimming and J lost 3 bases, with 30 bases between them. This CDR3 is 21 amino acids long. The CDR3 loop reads CASSLAMGATGGRLAIYEQYF. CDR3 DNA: TGTGCCAGCAGCTTAGCCATGGGAGCGACAGGGGGAAGACTAGCGATCTACGAGCAGTACTTC.